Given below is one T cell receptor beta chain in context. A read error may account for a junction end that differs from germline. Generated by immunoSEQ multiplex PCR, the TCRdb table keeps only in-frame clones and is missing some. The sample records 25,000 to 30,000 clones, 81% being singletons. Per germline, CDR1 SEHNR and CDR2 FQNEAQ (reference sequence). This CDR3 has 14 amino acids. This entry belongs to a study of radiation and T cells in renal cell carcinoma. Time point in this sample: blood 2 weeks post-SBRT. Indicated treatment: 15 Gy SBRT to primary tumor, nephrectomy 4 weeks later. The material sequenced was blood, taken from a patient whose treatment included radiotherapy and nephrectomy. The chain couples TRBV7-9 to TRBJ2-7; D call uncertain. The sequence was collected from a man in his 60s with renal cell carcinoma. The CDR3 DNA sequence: TGCGCCAGCAGCCAAGGTTGGGGTCTAGAGGAGCAGTACTTC. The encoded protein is CASSQGWGLEEQYF. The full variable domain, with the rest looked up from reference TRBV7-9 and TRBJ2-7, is DTGVSQNPRHKITKRGQNVTFRCDPISEHNRLYWYRQTLGQGPEFLTYFQNEAQLEKSRLLSDRFSAERPKGSFSTLEIQRTEQGDSAMYLCASSQGWGLEEQYFGPGTRLTVT.